Listed here is a single T cell receptor (beta chain). Its target is not known. This sample is drawn from a study of OX40 agonist ivuxolimab in advanced cancers. Study overall: Patients were dosed intravenously with ivuxolimab at 0.01 to 10 mg/kg every 2 weeks. A diagnosis of hepatocellular carcinoma, melanoma, renal cell or head and neck cancer was present in dose-escalation patients. Study results and limitations: At doses 0.1 to 3.0 mg/kg, CD4+ and CD8+ clones expanded.

Per the germline V gene, CDR1 is KGHSH and CDR2 is LQKENI. V was pared by 2 bases and J by 3 bases, with 5 bases between. The CDR3 contains 13 residues. Sequenced by immunoSEQ multiplex PCR; TCRdb stores in-frame clones only, minus some. The sample shows approximately 34,000 clones, 80% to 85% of them seen only once. Peripheral blood came from all dose cohorts at three timepoints. The chain is built from TRBV18 and TRBJ2-1; D gene ambiguous. The TCR comes from an adult with an advanced solid tumor such as melanoma, head and neck, liver or kidney cancer. The material sequenced was CD4+ or CD8+ T cells sorted from blood, taken in a trial of the OX40 agonist ivuxolimab. DNA for the CDR3: TGTGCCAGCTCACCAAACCACTACAATGAGCAGTTCTTC. It is translated as CASSPNHYNEQFF. Using reference TRBV18 and TRBJ2-1 for the parts outside the CDR3, the full variable domain is NAGVMQNPRHLVRRRGQEARLRCSPMKGHSHVYWYRQLPEEGLKFMVYLQKENIIDESGMPKERFSAEFPKEGPSILRIQQVVRGDSAAYFCASSPNHYNEQFFGPGTRLTVL.